Listed below are T cell receptor beta chains from one sample, sequenced in a study of T cells after yellow fever vaccination. A single record per CDR3 protein comes from TCRdb applying MiXCR to the 5' RACE reads. Here the sample spans 180,000 or so distinct CDR3 sequences, approximately 10% being singletons. The source material was CD8+ T cells sorted from PBMCs, sampled 15 days after the yellow fever booster vaccination. Every receptor here comes from a man aged 18-30 years who received the YFV17D yellow fever vaccine. The CDR3 runs from the conserved cysteine through the conserved F or W. Each record gives: J gene, CDR3 length, clone size, D gene, V gene, CDR3 protein, CDR3 DNA. A D gene is named only where the DNA matches it firmly. Rows give clone size only sometimes, using once, few, many, or a class for an expanded clone.

J: TRBJ2-7
length: 13
size: few
D: NA
V: TRBV13
CDR3: CASSPRVGYEQYF
DNA: TGTGCCAGCAGCCCTAGGGTGGGCTACGAGCAGTACTTC

J: TRBJ2-3
length: 15
size: NA
D: NA
V: TRBV19
CDR3: CASSIADSSTDTQYF
DNA: TGTGCCAGTAGTATAGCTGACTCTAGCACAGATACGCAGTATTTT

J: TRBJ2-1
length: 16
size: NA
D: NA
V: TRBV7-8
CDR3: CASSGSGVANYNEQFF
DNA: TGTGCCAGCAGCGGTAGCGGCGTGGCAAACTACAATGAGCAGTTCTTC

J: TRBJ2-7
length: 17
size: NA
D: NA
V: TRBV13
CDR3: CASSPPVAVFVRREQYF
DNA: TGTGCCAGCAGCCCCCCGGTTGCGGTTTTCGTACGCCGCGAGCAGTACTTC

J: TRBJ1-2
length: 14
size: NA
D: NA
V: TRBV12-3/TRBV12-4
CDR3: CASSAWDGTNGYTF
DNA: TGTGCCAGCAGTGCCTGGGACGGCACAAATGGCTACACCTTC

J: TRBJ1-6
length: 14
size: few
D: NA
V: TRBV9
CDR3: CASSVVGGPSPLHF
DNA: TGTGCCAGCAGCGTAGTTGGAGGGCCTTCACCCCTCCACTTT

J: TRBJ1-5
length: 15
size: many
D: NA
V: TRBV20-1
CDR3: CSASYGRGGNQPQHF
DNA: TGCAGTGCTAGTTATGGACGTGGGGGCAATCAGCCCCAGCATTTT

J: TRBJ2-3
length: 15
size: NA
D: NA
V: TRBV5-1
CDR3: CASSFRGRGTDTQYF
DNA: TGCGCCAGCAGCTTTAGGGGCAGAGGCACAGATACGCAGTATTTT

J: TRBJ1-1
length: 17
size: NA
D: TRBD1
V: TRBV7-9
CDR3: CASSVYRGRLLNTEAFF
DNA: TGTGCCAGCAGCGTATACAGGGGGCGCCTCCTGAACACTGAAGCTTTCTTT

J: TRBJ1-6
length: 15
size: many
D: NA
V: TRBV14
CDR3: CASSQEGALGTPLHF
DNA: TGTGCCAGCAGCCAAGAGGGGGCTCTCGGTACACCCCTCCACTTT

J: TRBJ1-4
length: 13
size: NA
D: NA
V: TRBV6-6
CDR3: CASSYALREKLFF
DNA: TGTGCCAGCAGTTACGCCCTCCGCGAAAAACTGTTTTTT

J: TRBJ2-5
length: 17
size: few
D: NA
V: TRBV24-1
CDR3: CATSEGPRGGSQETQYF
DNA: TGTGCCACCAGTGAAGGACCCAGGGGGGGCTCCCAAGAGACCCAGTACTTC

J: TRBJ2-7
length: 13
size: NA
D: NA
V: TRBV12-3/TRBV12-4
CDR3: CASSNRVKDEQYF
DNA: TGTGCCAGCAGTAACAGGGTAAAGGACGAGCAGTACTTC

J: TRBJ1-1
length: 13
size: few
D: NA
V: TRBV7-9
CDR3: CASSLVPNTEAFF
DNA: TGTGCCAGCAGCTTAGTGCCGAACACTGAAGCTTTCTTT

J: TRBJ1-2
length: 12
size: NA
D: NA
V: TRBV29-1
CDR3: CSVPQGRDGYTF
DNA: TGCAGCGTTCCCCAGGGGCGGGATGGCTACACCTTC

J: TRBJ1-2
length: 15
size: NA
D: NA
V: TRBV7-2
CDR3: CASTEPEGGSYGYTF
DNA: TGTGCCAGCACCGAGCCCGAAGGAGGGAGTTATGGCTACACCTTC

J: TRBJ2-1
length: 14
size: NA
D: TRBD2
V: TRBV7-2
CDR3: CASKRVKGGDEQFF
DNA: TGTGCCAGCAAAAGGGTAAAGGGAGGGGATGAGCAGTTCTTC

J: TRBJ1-2
length: 19
size: few
D: NA
V: TRBV10-3
CDR3: CAISESTPSTTIPIIGYTF
DNA: TGTGCCATCAGTGAGTCGACCCCCAGCACGACTATCCCGATAATTGGCTACACCTTC

J: TRBJ2-1
length: 14
size: NA
D: TRBD2
V: TRBV19
CDR3: CASRLAGENNEQFF
DNA: TGTGCCAGTCGACTAGCGGGGGAGAACAATGAGCAGTTCTTC

J: TRBJ2-4
length: 13
size: many
D: NA
V: TRBV10-3
CDR3: CAISESSGTAGYF
DNA: TGTGCCATCAGTGAGTCGTCGGGGACAGCGGGTTACTTC

J: TRBJ2-1
length: 15
size: NA
D: TRBD1
V: TRBV7-9
CDR3: CASRDRGGSYNEQFF
DNA: TGTGCCAGCAGGGACAGGGGGGGCTCCTACAATGAGCAGTTCTTC

J: TRBJ2-5
length: 14
size: NA
D: NA
V: TRBV6-5
CDR3: CASSYDDGGETQYF
DNA: TGTGCCAGCAGTTACGACGATGGGGGGGAGACCCAGTACTTC

J: TRBJ1-6
length: 15
size: few
D: NA
V: TRBV9
CDR3: CASSVQLGLNSPLHF
DNA: TGTGCCAGCAGCGTCCAACTCGGACTTAATTCACCCCTCCACTTT

J: TRBJ2-2
length: 15
size: many
D: NA
V: TRBV5-1
CDR3: CASSLSRVNTGELFF
DNA: TGCGCCAGCAGCTTGAGCAGGGTCAACACCGGGGAGCTGTTTTTT

J: TRBJ2-7
length: 15
size: few
D: NA
V: TRBV7-9
CDR3: CASSSLGDHSNEQYF
DNA: TGTGCCAGCAGCTCCCTGGGGGATCATAGTAACGAGCAGTACTTC

J: TRBJ2-2
length: 17
size: NA
D: TRBD2
V: TRBV5-1
CDR3: CASSLVPSGGYTGELFF
DNA: TGCGCCAGCAGCTTGGTCCCTAGCGGGGGCTACACCGGGGAGCTGTTTTTT

J: TRBJ2-5
length: 16
size: many
D: NA
V: TRBV27
CDR3: CASSPQTQGYQETQYF
DNA: TGTGCCAGCAGTCCGCAAACTCAGGGGTACCAAGAGACCCAGTACTTC

J: TRBJ1-2
length: 16
size: NA
D: NA
V: TRBV18
CDR3: CASSPPPVQANYGYTF
DNA: TGTGCCAGCTCACCACCACCCGTGCAGGCTAACTATGGCTACACCTTC